This T cell receptor beta chain stems from a study of CD8+ T cells in alopecia areata (dated by TCRdb to the late 2010s). About the full investigation: The treated patients, all with moderate-to-severe alopecia areata, were enrolled in an open-label pilot trial of oral tofacitinib given at 5 to 10 mg twice daily. Patients stayed on tofacitinib for 6 to 18 months and then had 6 months of follow-up off drug so that delayed response and recurrence could be assessed. In treated patients, disease severity was measured using the SALT score, which gives the percentage of scalp surface area affected. The study used high-throughput TCRbeta sequencing to examine T cell clonal expansion in alopecia areata, in both the C3H/HeJ mouse model and human patients. Scalp tissue and sorted CD4+ and CD8+ peripheral blood T cells from patchy and totalis/universalis alopecia areata patients and from healthy controls were covered by human TCRbeta sequencing. Patients on tofacitinib were biopsied at baseline and after 4 and 24 weeks of treatment, and several of the patients also had a later scalp biopsy. Scalp clonality was compared across normal scalp (n=4), patchy alopecia areata scalp (n=8), and alopecia totalis/universalis scalp (n=8). The RNA source kit depended on sample type: the PAXgene miRNA kit for fixed scalp, the miRNeasy kit for PBMCs, and the RNeasy kit for mouse skin. TCRbeta CDR3 regions were amplified by immunoSEQ multiplex PCR with 35 Vbeta forward and 13 Jbeta reverse primers.

The intended sense of this specimen's time point label: around 4 weeks on oral tofacitinib. The sample's treatment or condition, from its label and the paper: oral pan-JAK inhibitor, 5-10 mg twice daily. Lesional scalp punch biopsies and peripheral blood were collected from alopecia areata patients. PBMCs were isolated by density centrifugation and stained for CD3, CD4 and CD8, after which CD4+ and CD8+ T cells were sorted on a FACSAria. Findings and caveats that apply to the study as a whole: Because the treated cohort was small and included a single nonresponder, larger studies are needed to assess links between baseline CD8+ expansion and response. Compared with normal scalp, lesional scalp had higher clonality and more expanded CD8+ clones, particularly in alopecia totalis/universalis, a pattern that suggests antigenic drive. Many expanded lesional clones persisted in scalp and blood during tofacitinib treatment, which may partly explain relapse after stopping treatment. Tofacitinib significantly lowered scalp clonality and the number of expanded CD8+ clones among the top 100 scalp clones. TCR sequences shared between patients were less clear than in mice, possibly partly because of HLA diversity in the patient population. Resident alphabeta T cells in normal human skin are also sequenced, complicating scalp TCR repertoire analysis, unlike mouse skin dominated by gammadelta T cells.

For CDR1 and CDR2, the germline V gene (reference sequence) lists MNHEY and SMNVEV. V loses 3 bases, J loses 0 bases, and the germline ends lie 13 bases apart. The CDR3 runs 16 amino acids, cysteine and phenylalanine included. The DNA shown is the 48-base CDR3, in frame from base 1. For this clone: The specificity of this receptor is unknown. Base qualities are not at hand, and no much larger clone is one base apart.

Library construction relied on the immunoSEQ multiplex PCR assay. To provide template for TCR sequencing, every sample had RNA extracted and reverse transcribed into cDNA. First-strand cDNA was synthesized using SuperScript III with a 2:1 mix of oligo-dT and random hexamers. Amplification bias was assessed with a synthetic immune receptor repertoire, and residual bias was removed computationally. In the paper's pipeline: After raw reads were preprocessed to remove errors, the CDR3 was defined following IMGT conventions as running from the conserved cysteine to phenylalanine. Clonality was calculated as 1 minus Shannon entropy normalized by log2 of the number of productive unique TCRs. Scalp TCRbeta sequences were cross-referenced with sorted blood CD4 and CD8 repertoires so that the CD4 or CD8 identity of scalp clones could be inferred. TCRdb mirrors the immuneACCESS table, restricted to in-frame sequences. Some clones are absent from its copies; in checked studies, under half trace to an unresolved V gene, and the reason for the others is unknown. Clone size and V and J calls were adopted from that table, with D and trimming inferred from the DNA. Across this sample there are 150,000 or so clones, with around 87% seen only once. The top ten clonotypes cover roughly 13% of the sample.

This chain joins TRBV27 to TRBJ2-3, with TRBD2 as a weak D call on 7 bases. The specimen comprised CD8+ T cells sorted from blood, sampled at week 4, from a patient treated with tofacitinib. The origin of this receptor is a human donor with alopecia areata. The DNA is as follows: TGTGCCAGCAGTTTGTCGGGGGGCATTAGCACAGATACGCAGTATTTT. Translated, this is CASSLSGGISTDTQYF.